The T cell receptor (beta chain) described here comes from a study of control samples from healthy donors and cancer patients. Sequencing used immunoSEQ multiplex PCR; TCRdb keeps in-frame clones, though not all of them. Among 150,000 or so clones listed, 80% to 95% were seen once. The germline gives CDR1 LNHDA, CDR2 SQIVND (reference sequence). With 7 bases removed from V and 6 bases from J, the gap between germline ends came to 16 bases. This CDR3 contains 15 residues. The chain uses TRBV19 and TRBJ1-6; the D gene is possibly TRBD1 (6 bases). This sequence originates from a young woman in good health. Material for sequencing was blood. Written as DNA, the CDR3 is TGTGCCAGTACCCGTGGGGGGCCTGGTAATTCACCCCTCCACTTT. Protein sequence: CASTRGGPGNSPLHF.